This T cell receptor beta chain was sequenced during a study of cytomegalovirus exposure and HLA in healthy donors. Study-level results: In vitro, three CMV-associated chains proved specific for CMV antigens. The authors considered a cluster of highly shared sequence variants likely to be a sequencing artifact. TCR beta chains associated with HLA were, in a later analysis, more clonally expanded than equally common others. Upon later analysis, TCR association rates were observed to vary by HLA locus, being highest for DRB1 and lowest for HLA-C.

The study ran its PCR with 60 Vbeta and 13 Jbeta primers. Data came from immunoSEQ multiplex PCR; TCRdb stores just in-frame clones and leaves some out. The sample lists approximately 81,000 clones, 70% to 85% seen once, with 2% to 2.5% in the top ten. The CDR3 sequence is 16 residues long. Germline V gene data show CDR1 as LNHDA and CDR2 as SQIVND (reference sequence). Trimming left V 5 bases short and J 0 bases short, with 15 bases between. Concerning this clone: Antigen: not known.

The clonotype comes from a woman in her forties or fifties in good health and CMV-seronegative. The sample comprised PBMCs. The chain is built from TRBV19 and TRBJ2-3; possibly TRBD1 for D (5 bases). The CDR3 nucleotides read TGTGCCAGTAGTGTCGCACAGGCGCTTAGCACAGATACGCAGTATTTT. Protein: CASSVAQALSTDTQYF.